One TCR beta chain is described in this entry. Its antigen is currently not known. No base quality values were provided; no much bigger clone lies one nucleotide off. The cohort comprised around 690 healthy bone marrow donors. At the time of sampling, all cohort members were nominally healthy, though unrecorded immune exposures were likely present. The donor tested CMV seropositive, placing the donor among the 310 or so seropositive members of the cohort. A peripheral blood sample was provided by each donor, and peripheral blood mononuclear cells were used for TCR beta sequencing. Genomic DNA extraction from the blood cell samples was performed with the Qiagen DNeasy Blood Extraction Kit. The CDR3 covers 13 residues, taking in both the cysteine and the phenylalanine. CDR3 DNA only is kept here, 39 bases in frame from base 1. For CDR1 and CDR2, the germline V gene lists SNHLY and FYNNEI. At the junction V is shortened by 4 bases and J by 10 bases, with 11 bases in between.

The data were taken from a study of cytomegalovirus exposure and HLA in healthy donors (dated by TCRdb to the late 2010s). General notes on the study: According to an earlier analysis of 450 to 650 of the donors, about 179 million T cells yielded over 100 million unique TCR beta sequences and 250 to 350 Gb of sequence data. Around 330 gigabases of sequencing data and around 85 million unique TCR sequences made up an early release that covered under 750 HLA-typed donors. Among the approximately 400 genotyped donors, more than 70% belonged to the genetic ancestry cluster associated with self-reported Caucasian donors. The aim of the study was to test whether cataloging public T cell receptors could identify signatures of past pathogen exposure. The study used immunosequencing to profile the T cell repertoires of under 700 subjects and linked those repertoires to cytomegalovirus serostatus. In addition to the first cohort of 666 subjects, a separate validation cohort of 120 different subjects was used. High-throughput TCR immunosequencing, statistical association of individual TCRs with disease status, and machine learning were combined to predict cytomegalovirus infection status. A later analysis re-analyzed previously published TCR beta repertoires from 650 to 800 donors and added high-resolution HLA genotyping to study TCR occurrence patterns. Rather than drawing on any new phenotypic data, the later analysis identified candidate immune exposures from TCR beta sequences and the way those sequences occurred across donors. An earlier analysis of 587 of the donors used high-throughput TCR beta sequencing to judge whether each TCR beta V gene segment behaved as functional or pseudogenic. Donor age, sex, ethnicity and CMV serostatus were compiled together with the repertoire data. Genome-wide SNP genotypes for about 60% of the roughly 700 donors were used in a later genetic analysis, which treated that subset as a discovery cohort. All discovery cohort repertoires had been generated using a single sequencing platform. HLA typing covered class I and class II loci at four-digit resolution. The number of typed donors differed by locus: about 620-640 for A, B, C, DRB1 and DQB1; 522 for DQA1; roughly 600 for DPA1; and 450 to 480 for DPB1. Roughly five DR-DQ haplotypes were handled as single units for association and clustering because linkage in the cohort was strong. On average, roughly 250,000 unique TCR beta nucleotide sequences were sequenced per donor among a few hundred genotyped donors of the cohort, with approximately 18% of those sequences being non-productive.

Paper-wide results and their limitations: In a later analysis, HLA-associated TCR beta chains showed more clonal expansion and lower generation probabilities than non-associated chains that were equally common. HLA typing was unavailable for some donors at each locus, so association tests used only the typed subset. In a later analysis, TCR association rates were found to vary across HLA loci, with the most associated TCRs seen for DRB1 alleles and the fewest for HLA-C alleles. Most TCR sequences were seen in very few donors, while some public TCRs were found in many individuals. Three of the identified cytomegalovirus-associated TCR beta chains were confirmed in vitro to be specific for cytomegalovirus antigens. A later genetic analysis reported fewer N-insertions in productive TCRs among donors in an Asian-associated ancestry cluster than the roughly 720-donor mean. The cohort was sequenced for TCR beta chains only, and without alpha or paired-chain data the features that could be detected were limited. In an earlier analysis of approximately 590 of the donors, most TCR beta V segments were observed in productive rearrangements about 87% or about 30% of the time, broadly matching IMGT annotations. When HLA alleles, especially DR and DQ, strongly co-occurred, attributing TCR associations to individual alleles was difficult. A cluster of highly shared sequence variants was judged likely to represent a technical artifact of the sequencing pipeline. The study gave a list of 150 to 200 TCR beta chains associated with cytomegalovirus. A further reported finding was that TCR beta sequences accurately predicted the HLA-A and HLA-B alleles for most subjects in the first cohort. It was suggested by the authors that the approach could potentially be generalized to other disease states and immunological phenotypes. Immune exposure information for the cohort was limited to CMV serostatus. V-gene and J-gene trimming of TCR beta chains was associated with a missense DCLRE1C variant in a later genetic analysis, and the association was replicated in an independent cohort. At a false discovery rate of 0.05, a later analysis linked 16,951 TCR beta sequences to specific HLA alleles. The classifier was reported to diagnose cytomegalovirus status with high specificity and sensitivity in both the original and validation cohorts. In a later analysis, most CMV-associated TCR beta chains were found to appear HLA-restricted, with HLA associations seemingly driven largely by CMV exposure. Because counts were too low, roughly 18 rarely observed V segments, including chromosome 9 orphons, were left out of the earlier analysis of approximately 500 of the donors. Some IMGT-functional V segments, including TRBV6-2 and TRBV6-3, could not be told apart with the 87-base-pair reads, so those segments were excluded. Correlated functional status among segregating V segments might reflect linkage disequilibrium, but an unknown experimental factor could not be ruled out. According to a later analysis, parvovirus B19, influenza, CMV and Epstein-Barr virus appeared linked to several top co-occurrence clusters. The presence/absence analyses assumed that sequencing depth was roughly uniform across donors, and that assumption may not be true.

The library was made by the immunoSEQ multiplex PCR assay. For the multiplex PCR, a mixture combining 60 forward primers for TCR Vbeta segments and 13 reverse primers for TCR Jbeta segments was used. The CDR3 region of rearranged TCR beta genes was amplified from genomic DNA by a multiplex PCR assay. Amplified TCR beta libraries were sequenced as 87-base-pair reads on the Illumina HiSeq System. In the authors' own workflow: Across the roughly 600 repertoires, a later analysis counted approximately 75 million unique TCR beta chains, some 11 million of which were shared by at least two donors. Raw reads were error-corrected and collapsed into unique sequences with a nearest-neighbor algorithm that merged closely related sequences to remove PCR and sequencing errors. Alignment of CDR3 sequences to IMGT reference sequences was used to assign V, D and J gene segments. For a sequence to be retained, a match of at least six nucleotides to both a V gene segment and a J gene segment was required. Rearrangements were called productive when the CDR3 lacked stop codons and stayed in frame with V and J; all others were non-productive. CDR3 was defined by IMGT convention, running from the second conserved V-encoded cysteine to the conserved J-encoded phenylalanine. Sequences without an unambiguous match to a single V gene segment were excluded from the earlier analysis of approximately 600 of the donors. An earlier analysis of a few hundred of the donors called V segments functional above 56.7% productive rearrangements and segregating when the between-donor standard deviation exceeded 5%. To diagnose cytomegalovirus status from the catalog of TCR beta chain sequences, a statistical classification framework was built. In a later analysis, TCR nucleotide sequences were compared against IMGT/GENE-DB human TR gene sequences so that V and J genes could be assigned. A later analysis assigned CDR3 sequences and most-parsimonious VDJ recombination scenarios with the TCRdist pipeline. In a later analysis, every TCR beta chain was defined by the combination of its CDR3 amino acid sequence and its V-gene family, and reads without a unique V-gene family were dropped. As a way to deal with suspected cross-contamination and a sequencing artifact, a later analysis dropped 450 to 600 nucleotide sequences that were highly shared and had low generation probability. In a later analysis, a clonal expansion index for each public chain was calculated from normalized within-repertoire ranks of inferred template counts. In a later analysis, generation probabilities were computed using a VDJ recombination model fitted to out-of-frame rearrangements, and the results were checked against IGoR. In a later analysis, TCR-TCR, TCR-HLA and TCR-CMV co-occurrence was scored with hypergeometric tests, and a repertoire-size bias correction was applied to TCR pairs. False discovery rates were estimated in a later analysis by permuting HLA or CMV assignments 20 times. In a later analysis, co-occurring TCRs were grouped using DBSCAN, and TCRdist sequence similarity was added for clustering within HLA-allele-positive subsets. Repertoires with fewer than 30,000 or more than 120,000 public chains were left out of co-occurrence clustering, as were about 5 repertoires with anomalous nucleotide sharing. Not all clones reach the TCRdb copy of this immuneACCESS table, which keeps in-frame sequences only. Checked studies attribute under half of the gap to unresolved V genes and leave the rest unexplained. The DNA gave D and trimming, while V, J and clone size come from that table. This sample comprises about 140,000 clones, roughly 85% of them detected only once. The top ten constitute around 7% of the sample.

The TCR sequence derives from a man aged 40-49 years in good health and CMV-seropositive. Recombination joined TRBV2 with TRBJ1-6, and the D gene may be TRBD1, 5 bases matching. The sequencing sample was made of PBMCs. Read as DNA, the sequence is TGTGCCAGCAGTGGCCAGGGAGGGTCACCCCTCCACTTT. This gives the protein CASSGQGGSPLHF.